These T cell receptor beta chains were read from a single sample in a study of T-cell memory formation after mild COVID-19. From the 5' RACE reads, TCRdb called clonotypes with MiXCR, one entry per CDR3 protein. The sample lists more than 150,000 distinct CDR3 sequences, over 20% occurring once. The material sequenced was PBMCs or a T cell subset sorted from them (not recorded which). The receptors derive from an adult woman who had mild COVID-19 (a few samples of this study predate the infection). Cell type and time point are not known. Each CDR3 is given with its conserved first and last residue. D genes are given only for firm matches. Clone size, where shown, is once, few, many, or a class for clones that have expanded.

TRBV7-6,-,TRBJ1-5,-,CASSLDENSNQPQHF,TGTGCCAGCAGCTTAGATGAGAATAGCAATCAGCCCCAGCATTTT
TRBV12-3/TRBV12-4,-,TRBJ2-3,-,CASSSRTIFTDTQYF,TGTGCCAGCAGTTCCAGGACCATCTTCACAGATACGCAGTATTTT
TRBV21-1,few,TRBJ2-7,-,CASRRKRETSYEQYF,TGTGCCAGCAGACGCAAGCGGGAGACCTCCTACGAGCAGTACTTC
TRBV30,-,TRBJ2-1,-,CAWSREGGEQFF,TGTGCCTGGAGTCGCGAGGGAGGTGAGCAGTTCTTC
TRBV7-8,few,TRBJ2-5,TRBD2,CASSEGTSPRTQYF,TGTGCCAGCAGTGAAGGGACTAGCCCCCGCACCCAGTACTTC
TRBV29-1,few,TRBJ2-4,-,CSVVMENIQYF,TGCAGCGTTGTGATGGAAAACATTCAGTACTTC
TRBV5-1,-,TRBJ2-1,TRBD1,CASSLTGGAGSYNEQFF,TGCGCCAGCAGCCTTACAGGGGGCGCGGGCTCCTACAATGAGCAGTTCTTC
TRBV2,few,TRBJ2-3,TRBD2,CASTSSGGRADTQYF,TGTGCCAGCACCTCTAGCGGGGGTCGGGCAGATACGCAGTATTTT
TRBV14,-,TRBJ2-1,TRBD2,CASSQEAGGPFNEQFF,TGTGCCAGCAGCCAAGAGGCGGGGGGGCCGTTCAATGAGCAGTTCTTC
TRBV15,-,TRBJ2-5,TRBD2,CATLAGGLQETQYF,TGTGCCACCCTCGCGGGGGGATTACAAGAGACCCAGTACTTC
TRBV20-1,-,TRBJ2-7,TRBD1,CSAETGGPYEQYF,TGCAGTGCCGAGACAGGGGGGCCCTACGAGCAGTACTTC
TRBV7-9,few,TRBJ2-7,-,CASSIVPEDEQYF,TGTGCCAGCAGCATAGTACCTGAGGACGAGCAGTACTTC
TRBV14,-,TRBJ1-2,-,CASSQGEGLGYTF,TGTGCCAGCAGCCAGGGAGAGGGTCTTGGCTACACCTTC
TRBV14,few,TRBJ2-5,TRBD2,CASAGDGETQYF,TGTGCCAGCGCGGGGGATGGAGAGACCCAGTACTTC
TRBV3-1,few,TRBJ2-7,-,CASSPGTRLGEQYF,TGTGCCAGCAGCCCTGGGACCCGCCTCGGCGAGCAGTACTTC
TRBV7-6,-,TRBJ1-3,-,CASSLDAGSGNTIYF,TGTGCCAGCAGCTTAGACGCAGGGTCGGGAAACACCATATATTTT
TRBV6-1,-,TRBJ2-1,-,CASSSSFPREQFF,TGTGCCAGCAGTTCTAGTTTCCCAAGGGAGCAGTTCTTC
TRBV5-1,-,TRBJ1-6,-,CASSLESIPLHF,TGCGCCAGCAGCTTGGAATCTATCCCCCTCCACTTT
TRBV14,-,TRBJ2-7,-,CASSQVLGPQRYEQYF,TGTGCCAGCAGCCAAGTATTGGGGCCCCAACGCTACGAGCAGTACTTC
TRBV20-1,few,TRBJ2-1,-,CSVLDGSSYNEQFF,TGCAGTGTTTTGGACGGGAGTTCCTACAATGAGCAGTTCTTC
TRBV4-3,-,TRBJ2-4,TRBD2,CASSQDPGLDSNIQYF,TGCGCCAGCAGCCAAGATCCGGGACTAGACTCGAACATTCAGTACTTC
TRBV4-1,-,TRBJ1-6,TRBD1,CASSQVGQDNPPLHF,TGCGCCAGCAGCCAAGTGGGACAGGATAACCCGCCCCTCCACTTT
TRBV7-9,-,TRBJ2-7,-,CASSPDPGEQYF,TGTGCCAGCAGCCCGGACCCGGGCGAGCAGTACTTC
TRBV4-2,few,TRBJ2-5,TRBD2,CASSQGLRAGGLETQYF,TGTGCCAGCAGCCAAGGGTTACGAGCGGGAGGGTTAGAGACCCAGTACTTC
TRBV27,few,TRBJ2-1,TRBD1,CASSLGGQGVHEQFF,TGTGCCAGCAGTTTAGGGGGACAGGGGGTCCATGAGCAGTTCTTC
TRBV15,few,TRBJ2-7,-,CATSDRDLSYEQYF,TGTGCCACCAGCGACCGGGACTTGAGCTACGAGCAGTACTTC
TRBV7-9,-,TRBJ2-3,TRBD1,CASSLEAGTGDLDTQYF,TGTGCCAGCAGCTTAGAGGCCGGGACAGGGGATTTAGATACGCAGTATTTT
TRBV5-5,few,TRBJ2-1,-,CASSIFLSEYNEQFF,TGTGCCAGCAGCATCTTCCTGAGCGAGTACAATGAGCAGTTCTTC
TRBV6-4,-,TRBJ2-2,-,CASSGQDTGELFF,TGTGCCAGCAGTGGACAGGACACCGGGGAGCTGTTTTTT
TRBV12-3/TRBV12-4,few,TRBJ1-2,-,CASSFEAGDYGYTF,TGTGCCAGCAGTTTCGAGGCAGGCGACTATGGCTACACCTTC
TRBV2,few,TRBJ2-2,-,CASSGEQNTGELFF,TGTGCCAGCAGTGGAGAACAGAACACCGGGGAGCTGTTTTTT
TRBV29-1,-,TRBJ1-1,-,CSVAGEHGPNIMNTEAFF,TGCAGCGTTGCCGGGGAACACGGGCCAAATATCATGAACACTGAAGCTTTCTTT
TRBV9,-,TRBJ2-1,TRBD2,CASSVVLALPNEQFF,TGTGCCAGCAGCGTAGTACTAGCGCTCCCCAATGAGCAGTTCTTC
TRBV7-9,few,TRBJ2-7,-,CASSPRHSEQYF,TGTGCCAGCAGCCCGAGACACAGCGAGCAGTACTTC
TRBV24-1,-,TRBJ2-3,-,CATSGGEDTQYF,TGTGCCACCAGTGGGGGGGAAGATACGCAGTATTTT
TRBV7-6,few,TRBJ2-5,-,CASSLAGGRQETQYF,TGTGCCAGCAGCTTAGCCGGGGGAAGACAAGAGACCCAGTACTTC
TRBV15,-,TRBJ1-4,-,CATSRDGVWEKLFF,TGTGCCACCAGCAGAGATGGGGTGTGGGAAAAACTGTTTTTT
TRBV30,-,TRBJ2-1,-,CACPSAASIYNEQFF,TGTGCCTGTCCCTCAGCTGCGTCCATATACAATGAGCAGTTCTTC
TRBV7-9,-,TRBJ2-7,TRBD1,CASSSTGTGGDEQYF,TGTGCCAGCAGCTCGACCGGGACAGGGGGGGACGAGCAGTACTTC
TRBV7-9,few,TRBJ1-5,-,CASSVSSNGHQPQHF,TGTGCCAGCAGCGTCTCTTCCAACGGACATCAGCCCCAGCATTTT
TRBV12-3/TRBV12-4,-,TRBJ1-6,-,CASSFVRNNSPLHF,TGTGCCAGCAGTTTCGTCAGGAATAATTCACCCCTCCACTTT
TRBV2,-,TRBJ2-1,-,CASSKGSYNEQFF,TGTGCCAGCTCGAAGGGGTCCTACAATGAGCAGTTCTTC
TRBV4-3,few,TRBJ1-2,TRBD1,CASSQDRTGAPYGYTF,TGCGCCAGCAGCCAAGACCGGACAGGGGCGCCCTATGGCTACACCTTC
TRBV6-5,-,TRBJ1-1,-,CASSYGAQNTEAFF,TGTGCCAGCAGTTACGGGGCCCAGAACACTGAAGCTTTCTTT
TRBV12-3/TRBV12-4,-,TRBJ2-7,-,CASSPGLSTYEQYF,TGTGCCAGCAGCCCGGGGCTCTCCACCTACGAGCAGTACTTC
TRBV4-1,few,TRBJ1-1,-,CASSHTLQGEAFF,TGCGCCAGCAGCCACACTTTACAGGGTGAAGCTTTCTTT
TRBV18,-,TRBJ2-7,-,CASSPAQRSYEQYF,TGTGCCAGCTCACCAGCACAGCGGTCCTACGAGCAGTACTTC
TRBV4-3,-,TRBJ2-1,TRBD2,CASRHGLAGSNEQFF,TGCGCCAGCAGACACGGCCTAGCGGGAAGCAATGAGCAGTTCTTC